These 2 T cell receptor beta chains share one sample of origin, sequenced in a study of blood T cell repertoires in COVID-19. Clones were read by immunoSEQ multiplex PCR, and TCRdb kept only the in-frame ones, dropping some. The sample has more than 200,000 clones, roughly 84% seen once; the top ten hold around 1.5%. The sequencing input was peripheral blood. These receptors were collected from a woman in her thirties or forties who had recovered from COVID-19.

This clone showed up just once. J is TRBJ2-3 and V is TRBV19; 11 bases align to TRBD1. This CDR3 has 16 residues. Germline assignment: CDR1 LNHDA and CDR2 SQIVND (reference sequence). V trimming: 4 bases; J trimming: 1 base; junction bases outside the gene matches: 4. CDR3 amino acids: CASSTSGQGGTDTQYF. The CDR3 region has the DNA TGTGCCAGTAGTACGTCGGGACAGGGGGGCACAGATACGCAGTATTTT.

V is TRBV7-9 and J is TRBJ1-3, with D possibly matching TRBD1 (6 bases). The V end was cut by 4 bases, the J end by 2 bases, with 15 bases between. Per germline, CDR1 SEHNR and CDR2 FQNEAQ (reference sequence). This CDR3 contains 16 residues. This chain's CDR3 is CASSSDDRPTGNTIYF. In DNA form, the CDR3 reads TGTGCCAGCAGCTCGGACGACAGGCCCACTGGAAACACCATATATTTT.